This T cell receptor (beta chain) originates from a study of blood T cell repertoires in COVID-19. The V gene end was trimmed by 3 bases and the J gene end by 6 bases; junction bases not matched to a gene: 14. The CDR3 is 17 residues long. The germline CDR1 and CDR2 sequences are SGHTA and FQGTGA. Original data processing: Nucleated cell counts were estimated from reference gene primer amplification. Libraries were prepared by immunoSEQ multiplex PCR; TCRdb keeps only in-frame clonotypes and omits some of them. That table is the source of V, J and clone size, and D and trimming were worked out from the DNA. This table has roughly 200,000 clones, roughly 87% appearing once.

The chain joins TRBV7-3 to TRBJ2-1; 7 positions match TRBD1. The receptor's source is a woman aged 40-49 years with acute COVID-19. Sequenced sample: PBMCs or T cells enriched from blood (not recorded which). Here the CDR3 DNA reads TGTGCCAGCAGCTTCCAAAGGGGCAGGGGGAAGGTCAATGAGCAGTTCTTC. Its protein is CASSFQRGRGKVNEQFF.